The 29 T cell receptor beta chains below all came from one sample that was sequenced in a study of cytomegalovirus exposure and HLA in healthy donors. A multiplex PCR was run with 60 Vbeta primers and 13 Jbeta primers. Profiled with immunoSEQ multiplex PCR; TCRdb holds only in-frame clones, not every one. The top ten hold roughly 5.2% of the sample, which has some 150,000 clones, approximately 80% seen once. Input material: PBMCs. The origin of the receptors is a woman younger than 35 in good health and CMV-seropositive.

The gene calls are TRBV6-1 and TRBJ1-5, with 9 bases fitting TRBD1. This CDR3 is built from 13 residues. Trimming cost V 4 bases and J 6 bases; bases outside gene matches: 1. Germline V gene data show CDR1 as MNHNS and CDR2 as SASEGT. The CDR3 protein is CASSGQGGQPQHF. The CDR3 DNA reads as TGTGCCAGCAGTGGACAGGGGGGTCAGCCCCAGCATTTT.

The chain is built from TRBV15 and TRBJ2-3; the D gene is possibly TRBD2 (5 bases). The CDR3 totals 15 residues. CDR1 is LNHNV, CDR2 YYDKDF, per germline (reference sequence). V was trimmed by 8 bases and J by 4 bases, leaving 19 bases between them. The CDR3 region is CATSDGRREPDTQYF. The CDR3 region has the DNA TGTGCCACCTCGGACGGCAGAAGGGAGCCAGATACGCAGTATTTT. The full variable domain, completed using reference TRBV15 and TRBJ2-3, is DAMVIQNPRYQVTQFGKPVTLSCSQTLNHNVMYWYQQKSSQAPKLLFHYYDKDFNNEADTPDNFQSRRPNTSFCFLDIRSPGLGDTAMYLCATSDGRREPDTQYFGPGTRLTVL.

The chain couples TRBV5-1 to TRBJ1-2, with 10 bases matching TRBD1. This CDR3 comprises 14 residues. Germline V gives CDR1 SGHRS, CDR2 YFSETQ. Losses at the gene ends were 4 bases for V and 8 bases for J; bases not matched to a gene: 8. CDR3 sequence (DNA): TGCGCCAGCAGCCCGGACCGGGACAGGGGCGGCTACACCTTC. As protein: CASSPDRDRGGYTF. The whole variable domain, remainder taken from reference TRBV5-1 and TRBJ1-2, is KAGVTQTPRYLIKTRGQQVTLSCSPISGHRSVSWYQQTPGQGLQFLFEYFSETQRNKGNFPGRFSGRQFSNSRSEMNVSTLELGDSALYLCASSPDRDRGGYTFGSGTRLTVV.

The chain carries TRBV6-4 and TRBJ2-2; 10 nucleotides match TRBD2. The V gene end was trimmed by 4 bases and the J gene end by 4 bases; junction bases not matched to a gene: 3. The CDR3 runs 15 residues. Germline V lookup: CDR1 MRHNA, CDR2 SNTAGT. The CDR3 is CASSVTSGSTGELFF. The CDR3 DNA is TGTGCCAGCAGTGTGACTAGCGGGTCCACCGGGGAGCTGTTTTTT.

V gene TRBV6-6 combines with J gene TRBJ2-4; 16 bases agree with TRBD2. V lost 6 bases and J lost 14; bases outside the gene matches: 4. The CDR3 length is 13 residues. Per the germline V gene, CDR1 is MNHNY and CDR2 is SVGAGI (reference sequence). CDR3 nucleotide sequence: TGTGCCAGCAGAGGGACTAGCGGGGGGGTAGAGTACTTC. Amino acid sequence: CASRGTSGGVEYF.

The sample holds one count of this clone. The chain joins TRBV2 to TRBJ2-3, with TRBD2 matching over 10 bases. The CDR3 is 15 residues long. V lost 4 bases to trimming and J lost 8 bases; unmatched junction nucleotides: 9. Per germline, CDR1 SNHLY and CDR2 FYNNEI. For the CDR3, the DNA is TGTGCCAGCAGTGCGCTAGCGGGGGCAGGTGGTACGCAGTATTTT. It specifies CASSALAGAGGTQYF.

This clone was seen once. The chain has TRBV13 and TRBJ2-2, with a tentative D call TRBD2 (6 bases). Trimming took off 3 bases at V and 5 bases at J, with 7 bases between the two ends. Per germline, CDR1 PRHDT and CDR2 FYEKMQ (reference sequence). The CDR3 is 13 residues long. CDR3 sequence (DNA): TGTGCCAGCAGCTTGGAGGGAACCGGGGAGCTGTTTTTT. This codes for CASSLEGTGELFF.

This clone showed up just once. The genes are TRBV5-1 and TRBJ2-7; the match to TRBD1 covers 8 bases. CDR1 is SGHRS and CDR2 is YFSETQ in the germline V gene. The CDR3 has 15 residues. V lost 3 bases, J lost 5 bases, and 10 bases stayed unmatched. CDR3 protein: CASSSPWTGSDEQYF. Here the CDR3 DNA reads TGCGCCAGCAGCTCTCCTTGGACAGGGTCGGACGAGCAGTACTTC.

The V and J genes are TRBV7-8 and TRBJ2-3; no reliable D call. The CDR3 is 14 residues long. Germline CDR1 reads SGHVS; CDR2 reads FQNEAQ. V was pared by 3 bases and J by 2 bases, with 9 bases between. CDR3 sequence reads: CASSLGPHTDTQYF. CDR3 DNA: TGTGCCAGCAGCTTGGGCCCGCACACAGATACGCAGTATTTT. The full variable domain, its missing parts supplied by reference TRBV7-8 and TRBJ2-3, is GAGVSQSPRYKVAKRGQDVALRCDPISGHVSLFWYQQALGQGPEFLTYFQNEAQLDKSGLPSDRFFAERPEGSVSTLKIQRTQQEDSAVYLCASSLGPHTDTQYFGPGTRLTVL.

The chain's CDR3 is CASSYYGLATYNEQFF. The DNA of the CDR3 is TGTGCCAGCAGTTACTACGGACTGGCAACCTACAATGAGCAGTTCTTC. The chain joins TRBV6-5 to TRBJ2-1; the D gene is possibly TRBD2 (5 bases). Per germline, CDR1 MNHEY and CDR2 SVGAGI. Deletions cut 1 base from V and 2 bases from J, with 12 bases between. This CDR3 is 16 amino acids long.

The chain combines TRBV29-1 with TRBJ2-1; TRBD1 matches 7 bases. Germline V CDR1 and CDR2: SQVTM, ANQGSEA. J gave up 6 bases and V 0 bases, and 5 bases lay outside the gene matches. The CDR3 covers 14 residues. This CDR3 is CSVEEWAGGNEQFF. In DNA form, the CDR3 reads TGCAGCGTTGAAGAGTGGGCAGGGGGCAATGAGCAGTTCTTC.

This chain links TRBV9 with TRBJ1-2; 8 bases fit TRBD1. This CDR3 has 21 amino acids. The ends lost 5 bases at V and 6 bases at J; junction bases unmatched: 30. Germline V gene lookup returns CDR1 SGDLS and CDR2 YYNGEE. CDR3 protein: CASRGPGQERNYDWGADGYTF. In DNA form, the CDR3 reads TGTGCCAGCAGGGGACCGGGACAGGAGAGGAACTATGACTGGGGGGCCGATGGCTACACCTTC.

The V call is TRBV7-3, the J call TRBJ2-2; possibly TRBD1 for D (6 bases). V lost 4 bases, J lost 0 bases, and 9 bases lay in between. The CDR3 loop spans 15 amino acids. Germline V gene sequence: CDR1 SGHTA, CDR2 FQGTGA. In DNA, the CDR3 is TGTGCCAGCAGCTCGACAGGCTCGAACACCGGGGAGCTGTTTTTT. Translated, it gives CASSSTGSNTGELFF.

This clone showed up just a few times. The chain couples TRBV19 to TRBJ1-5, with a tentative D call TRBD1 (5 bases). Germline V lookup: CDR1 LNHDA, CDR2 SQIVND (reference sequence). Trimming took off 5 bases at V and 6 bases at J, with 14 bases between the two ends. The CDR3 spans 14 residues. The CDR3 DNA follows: TGTGCCAGTAGTGCAAGCGGGGGAACTCAGCCCCAGCATTTT. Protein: CASSASGGTQPQHF.

CDR3 amino acids: CASSSSSGAGRGTQYF. The CDR3 bases are TGTGCCAGCAGCTCCTCCTCAGGGGCGGGTCGGGGGACCCAGTACTTC. The J gene is TRBJ2-5, the V gene TRBV5-4; D perhaps matches TRBD1 (6 bases). The CDR3 is 16 residues long. Trimming cost V 3 bases and J 7 bases, with 22 bases left between them. From germline, CDR1 is SGHNT and CDR2 YYREEE (reference sequence).

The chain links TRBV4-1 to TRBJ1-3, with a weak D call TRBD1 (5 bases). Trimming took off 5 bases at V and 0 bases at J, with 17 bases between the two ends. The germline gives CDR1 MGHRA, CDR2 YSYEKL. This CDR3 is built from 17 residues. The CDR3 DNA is TGCGCCAGCAGCGCAGGGTCCCTCACAGGCTCTGGAAACACCATATATTTT. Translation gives CASSAGSLTGSGNTIYF.

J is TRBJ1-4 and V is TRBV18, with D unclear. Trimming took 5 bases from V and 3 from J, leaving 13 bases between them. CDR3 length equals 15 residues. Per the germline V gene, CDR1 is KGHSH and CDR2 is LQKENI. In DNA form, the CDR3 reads TGTGCCAGCTCATCGTTGCGGGGTTCTAATGAAAAACTGTTTTTT. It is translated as CASSSLRGSNEKLFF.

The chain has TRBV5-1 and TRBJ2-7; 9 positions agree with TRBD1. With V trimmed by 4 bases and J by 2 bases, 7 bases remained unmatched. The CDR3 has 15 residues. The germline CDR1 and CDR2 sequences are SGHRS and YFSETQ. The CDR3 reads CASSRLQGAAYEQYF. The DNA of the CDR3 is TGCGCCAGCAGCCGATTACAGGGGGCCGCCTACGAGCAGTACTTC.

This chain's CDR3 is CASRGWSGAFF. The CDR3 DNA sequence: TGTGCCAGCAGGGGTTGGAGTGGGGCTTTCTTT. The chain combines TRBV2 with TRBJ1-1; no firm D call. Germline loops: CDR1 SNHLY, CDR2 FYNNEI. The CDR3 covers 11 residues. Trimming shortened V by 6 bases and J by 11 bases, and 13 bases separated the two germline ends.

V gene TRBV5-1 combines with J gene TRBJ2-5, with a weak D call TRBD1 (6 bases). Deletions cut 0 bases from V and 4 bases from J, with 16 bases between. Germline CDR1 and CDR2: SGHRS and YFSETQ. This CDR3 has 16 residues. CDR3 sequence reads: CASSLVPGDRVETQYF. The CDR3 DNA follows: TGCGCCAGCAGCTTGGTGCCAGGGGACCGGGTAGAGACCCAGTACTTC.

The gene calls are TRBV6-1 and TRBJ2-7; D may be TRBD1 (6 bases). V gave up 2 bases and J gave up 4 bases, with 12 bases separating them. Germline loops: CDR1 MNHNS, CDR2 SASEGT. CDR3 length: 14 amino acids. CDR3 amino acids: CASSELDRFYEQYF. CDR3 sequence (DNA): TGTGCCAGCAGTGAACTGGACAGATTTTACGAGCAGTACTTC.

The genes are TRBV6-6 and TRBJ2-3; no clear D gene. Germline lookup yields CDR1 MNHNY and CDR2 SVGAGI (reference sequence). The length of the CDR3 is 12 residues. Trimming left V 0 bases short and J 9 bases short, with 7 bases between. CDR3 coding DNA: TGTGCCAGCAGTTACTCGACAACGACGCAGTATTTT. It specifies CASSYSTTTQYF.

The CDR3 loop is CAWSVEGPSQYF. CDR3 bases: TGTGCCTGGAGTGTGGAGGGTCCCAGTCAGTACTTC. The genes are TRBV30 and TRBJ2-4, with D possibly matching TRBD2 (6 bases). In germline, CDR1 is GTSNPN, CDR2 SVGIG (reference sequence). The CDR3 has 12 residues. The V gene lost 0 bases and the J gene lost 12 bases, with 12 bases spanning the gap.

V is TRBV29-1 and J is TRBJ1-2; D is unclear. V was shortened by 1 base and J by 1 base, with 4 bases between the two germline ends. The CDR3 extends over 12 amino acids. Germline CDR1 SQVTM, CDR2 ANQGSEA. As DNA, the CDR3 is TGCAGCGTTGAAGGGAGTAACTATGGCTACACCTTC. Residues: CSVEGSNYGYTF.

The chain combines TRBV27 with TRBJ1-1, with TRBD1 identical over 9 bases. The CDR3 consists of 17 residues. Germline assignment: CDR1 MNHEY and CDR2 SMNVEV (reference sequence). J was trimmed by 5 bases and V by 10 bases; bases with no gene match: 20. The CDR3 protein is CANPSRDRARSRTEAFF. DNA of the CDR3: TGTGCCAACCCTTCTCGGGACAGGGCTAGGTCGCGGACTGAAGCTTTCTTT.

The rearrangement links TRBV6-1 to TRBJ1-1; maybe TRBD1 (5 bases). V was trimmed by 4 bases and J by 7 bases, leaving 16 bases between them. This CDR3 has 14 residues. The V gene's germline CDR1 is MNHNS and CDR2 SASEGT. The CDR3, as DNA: TGTGCCAGCAGTGTATCAGGGATGCGGGGTGAAGCTTTCTTT. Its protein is CASSVSGMRGEAFF.

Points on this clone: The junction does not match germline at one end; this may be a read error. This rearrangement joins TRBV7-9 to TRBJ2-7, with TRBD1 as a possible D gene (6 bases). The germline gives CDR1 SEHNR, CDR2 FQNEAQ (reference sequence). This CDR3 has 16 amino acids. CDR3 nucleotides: TGTTCCAGCAGCCATGGACAGCTTGACTCCTCCTACGAGCAGTACTTC. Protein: CSSSHGQLDSSYEQYF.

In DNA form, the CDR3 reads TGTGCCAGCAGTTTAGACGGGGATCAGCCCCAGCATTTT. Protein: CASSLDGDQPQHF. The chain combines TRBV27 with TRBJ1-5; D ambiguous. This CDR3 is built from 13 residues. The V and J ends lost 2 bases and 5 bases respectively, with 7 bases between them. Germline V gene sequence: CDR1 MNHEY, CDR2 SMNVEV (reference sequence).

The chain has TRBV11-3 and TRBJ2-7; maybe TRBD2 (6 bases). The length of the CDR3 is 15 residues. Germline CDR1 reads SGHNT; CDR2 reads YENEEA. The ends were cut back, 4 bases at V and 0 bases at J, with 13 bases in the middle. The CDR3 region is CASSSMGGSSYEQYF. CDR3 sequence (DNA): TGTGCCAGCAGCTCGATGGGGGGAAGCTCCTACGAGCAGTACTTC.